This T cell receptor (beta chain) was captured in a study of blood T cell repertoires in COVID-19. Overall study: Samples of COVID-19 (acute and convalescent) were obtained from the United States, Italy and Spain. T cells, B-cell-depleted T cells, or PBMCs supplied cDNA or gDNA.

This clone occurred once. The Seattle site enrolled patients during active infection and followed them longitudinally. The CDR3 extends over 22 amino acids. Per germline, CDR1 LGHNA and CDR2 YSLEER. The V and J ends lost 0 bases and 1 base, in that order; junction bases with no gene match: 14. Authors' analysis steps: Estimated nucleated cell counts came from reference gene primer amplification. Using immunoSEQ multiplex PCR, the repertoire was profiled, and TCRdb retains in-frame clones only, with some absent. The DNA was the basis for D and trimming; V, J and clone size are from that table. The sample has roughly 350,000 clones; about 87% are singletons.

The source is a woman aged 25-40 years with COVID-19, enrolled during active disease. The chain couples TRBV4-3 to TRBJ2-1; 14 nucleotides agree with TRBD2. The sample comprised peripheral blood. In DNA form, the CDR3 reads TGCGCCAGCAGCCAAGATATAGCGGCCGGACTAGCGGGAGGCGAGTCCTACAATGAGCAGTTCTTC. Residues: CASSQDIAAGLAGGESYNEQFF.